A single sample gave rise to the 29 T cell receptor beta chains below, sequenced in a study of T-cell memory formation after mild COVID-19. Each CDR3 protein gets one entry after TCRdb re-called the 5' RACE reads with MiXCR. This sample has 200,000 to 250,000 distinct CDR3 sequences, with more than 9% found just once. Material for sequencing was PBMCs or a T cell subset sorted from them (not recorded which). The receptors originated from a man between 18 and 29 years old who had mild COVID-19 (a few samples of this study predate the infection). Cell type and time point are not known.

This clonotype was detected a few times. The chain joins TRBV7-2 to TRBJ2-1; no firm D call. The ends were cut back, 6 bases at V and 0 bases at J, with 12 bases in the middle. Germline V gene sequence: CDR1 SGHTA, CDR2 FQGNSA. There are 15 residues in the CDR3. The CDR3 nucleotides read TGTGCCAGCAGGAGGACGCAAAGCTCCTACAATGAGCAGTTCTTC. It is translated as CASRRTQSSYNEQFF.

There are a few counts of this clonotype. The rearrangement uses TRBV7-2 and TRBJ2-5, with 12 bases that match TRBD2. The ends lost 4 bases at V and 6 bases at J; junction bases unmatched: 6. CDR3 length: 15 amino acids. CDR1 is SGHTA, CDR2 FQGNSA, per germline. CDR3 sequence reads: CASSSSSGGAKTQYF. The CDR3 DNA reads as TGTGCCAGCAGCTCCTCTAGCGGGGGGGCGAAGACCCAGTACTTC. Drawing the rest from reference TRBV7-2 and TRBJ2-5, the complete variable domain is GAGVSQSPSNKVTEKGKDVELRCDPISGHTALYWYRQSLGQGLEFLIYFQGNSAPDKSGLPSDRFSAERTGGSVSTLTIQRTQQEDSAVYLCASSSSSGGAKTQYFGPGTRLLVL.

This clonotype was seen a few times. The rearrangement links TRBV25-1 to TRBJ2-3, with TRBD1 matching over 7 bases. The CDR3 totals 16 residues. V shed 6 bases, J shed 3 bases, and the junction held 12 bases outside the gene matches. Germline CDR1 is MGHDK and CDR2 is SYGVNS. The CDR3 loop is CASSWSMRGPTDTQYF. CDR3 sequence (DNA): TGTGCCAGCAGCTGGTCTATGAGGGGGCCGACAGATACGCAGTATTTT.

A few counts support this clonotype. V gene TRBV4-2 combines with J gene TRBJ2-2; no firm D call. This CDR3 is 12 amino acids long. Germline loops: CDR1 LGHNA, CDR2 YNFKEQ. V was trimmed by 0 bases and J by 6 bases, leaving 2 bases between them. The CDR3 nucleotides are TGTGCCAGCAGCCAAGAAGCCGGGGAGCTGTTTTTT. Translating it yields CASSQEAGELFF.

This clonotype was seen ten or more times. J is TRBJ2-5 and V is TRBV7-9; D may be TRBD1 (6 bases). Trimming removed 4 bases from V and 1 base from J, with 10 bases in between. Germline values: CDR1 SEHNR, CDR2 FQNEAQ (reference sequence). The CDR3 covers 14 residues. In DNA, the CDR3 is TGTGCCAGCAGCTACGGACAGTCCCAAGAGACCCAGTACTTC. This translates into CASSYGQSQETQYF. Full variable domain (rest looked up from reference TRBV7-9 and TRBJ2-5): DTGVSQNPRHKITKRGQNVTFRCDPISEHNRLYWYRQTLGQGPEFLTYFQNEAQLEKSRLLSDRFSAERPKGSFSTLEIQRTEQGDSAMYLCASSYGQSQETQYFGPGTRLLVL.

The chain uses TRBV9 and TRBJ2-2; D remains unclear. The germline CDR1 and CDR2 sequences are SGDLS and YYNGEE. The CDR3 runs to 16 residues. Trimming stripped 3 bases from V and 0 bases from J, with 12 bases between. This chain's CDR3 is CASSAGFRANTGELFF. CDR3 bases: TGTGCCAGCAGCGCTGGATTCCGCGCGAACACCGGGGAGCTGTTTTTT.

There are a few counts of this clonotype. This rearrangement joins TRBV4-2 to TRBJ1-5; a weak D match, TRBD1 (5 bases). Germline lookup yields CDR1 LGHNA and CDR2 YNFKEQ. V dropped 1 base and J dropped 5 bases, with 15 bases sitting between them. The CDR3 runs to 16 residues. CDR3 nucleotides: TGTGCCAGCAGCCAAGGGCCTTTGGGGGAGTATCAGCCCCAGCATTTT. Encoded protein: CASSQGPLGEYQPQHF.

The sample holds a few counts of this clonotype. This sequence joins TRBV28 and TRBJ2-1; D not resolved. Germline CDR1 is MDHEN and CDR2 is SYDVKM. CDR3 length: 12 amino acids. The ends were cut back, 1 base at V and 13 bases at J, with 11 bases in the middle. In DNA, the CDR3 is TGTGCCAGCAGTTTATCCACCTCCGATCAGTTCTTC. It is translated as CASSLSTSDQFF.

The J gene is TRBJ1-6, the V gene TRBV29-1; TRBD1 is a possible D gene (6 bases). V gave up 6 bases and J gave up 0 bases, with 9 bases separating them. The germline gives CDR1 SQVTM, CDR2 ANQGSEA. CDR3 length equals 14 residues. The CDR3 region is CSVRTASYNSPLHF. CDR3 DNA: TGCAGCGTGAGGACAGCCTCCTATAATTCACCCCTCCACTTT.

This clonotype was seen more than once but under ten times. This rearrangement joins TRBV24-1 to TRBJ2-1, with D maybe TRBD2 (5 bases). This CDR3 is built from 16 residues. Germline V CDR1 and CDR2: KGHDR, SFDVKD. The V gene lost 3 bases and the J gene lost 0 bases, with 11 bases spanning the gap. The CDR3, as DNA: TGTGCCACCAGTGATCGGACGGGGAGCTCCTACAATGAGCAGTTCTTC. Residues: CATSDRTGSSYNEQFF.

The sample holds a few counts of this clonotype. The chain joins TRBV30 to TRBJ2-1; 8 bases map to TRBD2. There are 14 residues in the CDR3. Germline trimming cut 5 bases from V and 10 bases from J; bases unmatched to any gene: 13. The germline gives CDR1 GTSNPN, CDR2 SVGIG (reference sequence). The CDR3 sequence is CAWERGPGFSEQFF. The CDR3, as DNA: TGTGCCTGGGAGCGGGGGCCGGGGTTTTCCGAGCAGTTCTTC.

The CDR3 is CASSHGRVGEKLFF. The CDR3 DNA follows: TGTGCCAGCAGCCACGGCAGGGTGGGTGAAAAACTGTTTTTT. The chain employs TRBV3-1 and TRBJ1-4; TRBD1 is a possible D gene (5 bases). There are 14 residues in the CDR3. Trimming removed 3 bases from V and 7 bases from J, with 12 bases in between. Germline V lookup: CDR1 LGHDT, CDR2 YNNKEL (reference sequence).

This clonotype was seen only a few times. The chain is built from TRBV9 and TRBJ2-1, with 10 bases fitting TRBD2. Germline V gene data show CDR1 as SGDLS and CDR2 as YYNGEE. The CDR3 loop spans 18 amino acids. Unmatched junction bases numbered 8, after V lost 0 bases and J lost 2 bases. The CDR3 is CASSVVGSGGTAYNEQFF. As DNA, the CDR3 is TGTGCCAGCAGCGTAGTCGGTAGCGGGGGGACCGCCTACAATGAGCAGTTCTTC.

This clonotype has just a few counts. The chain employs TRBV20-1 and TRBJ2-5, with TRBD2 identical over 8 bases. CDR3 length equals 15 residues. J was trimmed by 4 bases and V by 6 bases; bases with no gene match: 13. Germline-derived CDR1 and CDR2 are DFQATT and SNEGSKA (reference sequence). For the CDR3, the DNA is TGCAGTGCCGGGGACCCGAGACTAGCGACAGAGACCCAGTACTTC. This sequence encodes CSAGDPRLATETQYF.

The table lists this clonotype with many counts. The chain couples TRBV28 to TRBJ1-2, with D tentatively TRBD1 (5 bases). V lost 6 bases and J lost 8, with 16 bases in between. The germline gives CDR1 MDHEN, CDR2 SYDVKM. The length of the CDR3 is 13 residues. CDR3 loop: CASSTLGRTGYTF. CDR3 sequence (DNA): TGTGCCAGCAGCACCCTCGGGAGGACAGGCTACACCTTC.

This CDR3 reads CSASGLRWDGYTF. Written as DNA, the CDR3 is TGCAGTGCCTCGGGGCTGCGATGGGATGGCTACACCTTC. This sequence joins TRBV20-1 and TRBJ1-2; D might be TRBD1 (5 bases). The CDR3 is 13 amino acids. CDR1 and CDR2 (germline): DFQATT, SNEGSKA (reference sequence). Trimming shortened V by 6 bases and J by 6 bases, and 17 bases separated the two germline ends.

The V gene is TRBV7-9, the J gene TRBJ2-7; D not resolved. This CDR3 spans 12 amino acids. V was clipped by 4 bases and J by 3 bases, with 7 bases between them. CDR1 and CDR2 (germline): SEHNR, FQNEAQ (reference sequence). In DNA form, the CDR3 reads TGTGCCAGCAGCTGGAGCCTCTACGAGCAGTACGTC. Translating it yields CASSWSLYEQYV.

The V call is TRBV7-2, the J call TRBJ1-5; TRBD1 agrees at 11 bases. V shed 4 bases and J 7 bases; nucleotides not matched to a gene: 6. The germline V gene has CDR1 SGHTA and CDR2 FQGNSA. The CDR3 contains 15 residues. The CDR3 sequence is CASSWRTGGEQPQHF. The DNA of the CDR3 is TGTGCCAGCAGCTGGAGGACAGGGGGCGAACAGCCCCAGCATTTT.

The gene calls are TRBV6-6 and TRBJ1-1, with 12 bases fitting TRBD1. The V gene end was trimmed by 5 bases and the J gene end by 11 bases; junction bases not matched to a gene: 9. This CDR3 has 14 residues. Germline CDR1 and CDR2: MNHNY and SVGAGI (reference sequence). This CDR3 is CASSDRGQGAPAFF. The CDR3 DNA is TGTGCCAGCAGTGATCGGGGACAGGGGGCGCCGGCTTTCTTT.

Many counts were recorded for this clonotype. J is TRBJ2-3 and V is TRBV11-2; 11 bases fit TRBD1. Germline V lookup: CDR1 SGHAT, CDR2 FQNNGV. The CDR3 is 17 amino acids. Trimming took 1 base from V and 2 from J; bases not matched to a gene: 5. Here the CDR3 reads CASSLGGGQGATDTQYF. As DNA, the CDR3 is TGTGCCAGCAGCTTAGGGGGTGGACAGGGGGCCACAGATACGCAGTATTTT. The full variable domain, completed using reference TRBV11-2 and TRBJ2-3, is EAGVAQSPRYKIIEKRQSVAFWCNPISGHATLYWYQQILGQGPKLLIQFQNNGVVDDSQLPKDRFSAERLKGVDSTLKIQPAKLEDSAVYLCASSLGGGQGATDTQYFGPGTRLTVL.

This chain connects TRBV7-2 to TRBJ2-5, with 9 nucleotides matching TRBD2. The CDR3 totals 17 residues. The J segment lost 11 bases and the V segment lost 4 bases, leaving 20 bases of the junction unmatched. Germline CDR1 SGHTA, CDR2 FQGNSA. The CDR3 loop is CASSWLSGGPLDPGQYF. The CDR3 DNA reads TGTGCCAGCAGCTGGTTGAGCGGGGGGCCCCTAGATCCCGGGCAGTACTTC.

V usage is TRBV10-1 and J usage is TRBJ2-2; tentative D call: TRBD1 (5 bases). The CDR3 is made up of 15 amino acids. Trimming removed 4 bases at V and 0 bases at J, with 9 bases between. Germline-derived CDR1 and CDR2 are WNHNN and SYGVQD (reference sequence). CDR3: CASSVRTPNTGELFF. The CDR3, as DNA: TGCGCCAGCAGTGTTCGGACACCGAACACCGGGGAGCTGTTTTTT.

The sample holds many counts of this clonotype. The chain joins TRBV28 to TRBJ2-5; no definite D call. The CDR3 is 13 amino acids. Trimming took 2 bases from V and 4 from J, leaving 8 bases between them. Germline V gene data show CDR1 as MDHEN and CDR2 as SYDVKM. In DNA form, the CDR3 reads TGTGCCAGCAGTTTAATTCGACGAGAGACCCAGTACTTC. It codes for CASSLIRRETQYF.

This clonotype has more than one count but fewer than ten. This chain joins TRBV25-1 and TRBJ2-6; a possible D gene is TRBD1 (6 bases). There are 14 residues in the CDR3. Per the germline V gene, CDR1 is MGHDK and CDR2 is SYGVNS. Trimming left V 8 bases short and J 2 bases short, with 10 bases between. The CDR3 is CASGDNPGANVLTF. CDR3 DNA: TGTGCCAGCGGGGACAACCCTGGGGCCAACGTCCTGACTTTC. The entire variable domain, with the rest obtained from reference TRBV25-1 and TRBJ2-6, is as follows: EADIYQTPRYLVIGTGKKITLECSQTMGHDKMYWYQQDPGMELHLIHYSYGVNSTEKGDLSSESTVSRIRTEHFPLTLESARPSHTSQYLCASGDNPGANVLTFGAGSRLTVL.

This clonotype was observed many times. The chain couples TRBV7-2 to TRBJ2-3, with no clear D. Germline V gives CDR1 SGHTA, CDR2 FQGNSA. Trimming took off 2 bases at V and 0 bases at J, with 9 bases between the two ends. This CDR3 is built from 15 residues. The CDR3 DNA reads as TGTGCCAGCAGCTTACAAAGCGTTAGCACAGATACGCAGTATTTT. The encoded protein is CASSLQSVSTDTQYF. Drawing the rest from reference TRBV7-2 and TRBJ2-3, the complete variable domain is GAGVSQSPSNKVTEKGKDVELRCDPISGHTALYWYRQSLGQGLEFLIYFQGNSAPDKSGLPSDRFSAERTGGSVSTLTIQRTQQEDSAVYLCASSLQSVSTDTQYFGPGTRLTVL.

This clonotype was counted once. The chain joins TRBV18 to TRBJ2-7; D tentatively fits TRBD1 or TRBD2 (6 bases each). V lost 1 base to trimming and J lost 3 bases, with 13 bases between them. CDR3 length: 15 amino acids. Per germline, CDR1 KGHSH and CDR2 LQKENI. The CDR3 loop reads CASSPRGDTNYEQYF. CDR3 nucleotide sequence: TGTGCCAGCTCACCACGCGGGGACACGAACTACGAGCAGTACTTC.

This clonotype has a count of ten or more. This chain joins TRBV12-3 or TRBV12-4 and TRBJ2-3, with a tentative D call TRBD2 (6 bases). Deletions cut 5 bases from V and 1 base from J, with 13 bases between. The CDR3 sequence is 15 residues long. The CDR3 spells CASSQGLTGTDTQYF. The CDR3 nucleotides are TGTGCCAGCAGTCAGGGACTGACGGGCACAGATACGCAGTATTTT.

The V and J genes are TRBV5-6 and TRBJ2-3, with TRBD1 matching over 8 bases. CDR3 length: 12 residues. CDR1 and CDR2 from the germline V gene are SGHDT and YYEEEE. V was pared by 3 bases and J by 6 bases, with 0 bases of the junction left unmatched. The CDR3 nucleotides read TGTGCCAGCAGCTGGGACAGGGATACGCAGTATTTT. Residues: CASSWDRDTQYF.

This clonotype was seen more than once but under ten times. This chain joins TRBV14 and TRBJ1-2, with a weak D call TRBD1 (5 bases). Germline V lookup: CDR1 SGHDN, CDR2 FVKESK. V was shortened by 6 bases and J by 6 bases, with 14 bases between the two germline ends. This CDR3 is built from 13 residues. The CDR3 spells CASSPRASDGYTF. The CDR3 nucleotides are TGTGCCAGCAGTCCCAGGGCCTCGGATGGCTACACCTTC.